The 23 T cell receptor beta chains given below trace back to one sample, sequenced in a study of T cells in localized non-small cell lung cancer. TCRdb's copy holds only in-frame clones and misses some; the assay was immunoSEQ multiplex PCR. The data contain roughly 5,800 clones, roughly 25% of them singletons. The sample consisted of lung tumor tissue, taken before any cancer treatment. The receptor source for this set is a female donor at least 60 years old with stage I lung adenocarcinoma.

The table lists this clone with a few counts. This chain links TRBV11-3 with TRBJ2-7, with TRBD1 matching over 8 bases. The CDR3 has 14 amino acids. V trimming: 5 bases; J trimming: 1 base; junction bases outside the gene matches: 4. In germline, CDR1 is SGHNT, CDR2 YENEEA. The CDR3 coding sequence is TGTGCCAGCAGCGGGACAGGTCTATCCTACGAGCAGTACTTC. Encoded protein: CASSGTGLSYEQYF. Full variable domain (outside the CDR3, taken from reference TRBV11-3 and TRBJ2-7): EAGVVQSPRYKIIEKKQPVAFWCNPISGHNTLYWYLQNLGQGPELLIRYENEEAVDDSQLPKDRFSAERLKGVDSTLKIQPAELGDSAVYLCASSGTGLSYEQYFGPGTRLTVT.

V usage is TRBV29-1 and J usage is TRBJ1-3; D remains ambiguous. Germline V CDR1 and CDR2: SQVTM, ANQGSEA. With 7 bases removed from V and 0 bases from J, the gap between germline ends came to 16 bases. This CDR3 contains 15 residues. DNA of the CDR3: TGCAGCGCAGGACTCCCCGGGGACTCTGGAAACACCATATATTTT. Translated, it gives CSAGLPGDSGNTIYF.

CDR3 residues: CASSVQRSTDTQYF. CDR3 DNA sequence: TGTGCCAGCAGTGTGCAGCGGAGCACAGATACGCAGTATTTT. The chain employs TRBV2 and TRBJ2-3; a weak D match, TRBD2 (5 bases). This CDR3 comprises 14 residues. CDR1 and CDR2 (germline): SNHLY, FYNNEI. The germline V and J ends were trimmed by 4 bases and 0 bases, with 8 bases remaining between them.

This chain connects TRBV28 to TRBJ2-5; D remains ambiguous. V was cut by 2 bases and J by 4 bases, with 8 bases left in between. CDR1 is MDHEN, CDR2 SYDVKM, per germline. The CDR3 is 13 residues long. CDR3 in amino acids: CASSLPEVETQYF. The CDR3, as DNA: TGTGCCAGCAGTTTACCCGAGGTAGAGACCCAGTACTTC.

The chain combines TRBV30 with TRBJ2-1; D is perhaps TRBD1 or TRBD2 (5 bases each). Trimming removed 3 bases at V and 9 bases at J, with 18 bases between. Germline-derived CDR1 and CDR2 are GTSNPN and SVGIG (reference sequence). The CDR3 is made up of 14 amino acids. The CDR3 DNA reads TGTGCCTGGAGAGGGCTAGCAGGGTGGACTGAGCAGTTCTTC. The encoded protein is CAWRGLAGWTEQFF.

This chain links TRBV14 with TRBJ1-3; the D is unclear. From germline, CDR1 is SGHDN and CDR2 FVKESK. The CDR3 sequence is 14 residues long. Trimming removed 0 bases at V and 8 bases at J, with 11 bases between. CDR3 sequence: CASSQDSSPYTIYF. In nucleotides, the CDR3 is TGTGCCAGCAGCCAAGATAGCAGTCCGTACACCATATATTTT.

This clone was counted only a few times. The V call is TRBV28, the J call TRBJ2-2, with D uncertain. The CDR3 is 16 amino acids. V shed 6 bases and J shed 4 bases, with 18 bases lying between them. Germline CDR1 MDHEN, CDR2 SYDVKM. The CDR3 bases are TGTGCCAGCAGCCCCTGGGCGAATAGTATCACCGGGGAGCTGTTTTTT. Encoded protein: CASSPWANSITGELFF.

Within the sample, this clone is medium-sized. The chain uses TRBV11-3 and TRBJ2-7; the D gene is possibly TRBD1 (5 bases). The V gene's germline CDR1 is SGHNT and CDR2 YENEEA. The CDR3 totals 15 residues. V lost 1 base to trimming and J lost 0 bases, with 10 bases between them. The CDR3 DNA follows: TGTGCCAGCAGCTTAGGGCTCAGGGCCTCCTACGAGCAGTACTTC. Its translation: CASSLGLRASYEQYF.

The count of this clone is one. The chain recombines TRBV19 with TRBJ2-7; a possible D gene is TRBD2 (6 bases). The germline CDR1 and CDR2 sequences are LNHDA and SQIVND (reference sequence). This CDR3 has 15 amino acids. The ends were cut back, 5 bases at V and 0 bases at J, with 14 bases in the middle. This CDR3 is CASSQQRGFSYEQYF. CDR3 coding DNA: TGTGCCAGTAGTCAGCAACGGGGGTTCTCCTACGAGCAGTACTTC.

The chain combines TRBV11-3 with TRBJ1-2; D call uncertain. The length of the CDR3 is 14 residues. Trimming removed 2 bases from V and 6 bases from J, with 13 bases in between. The germline V gene has CDR1 SGHNT and CDR2 YENEEA. CDR3 loop: CASSLYPDIDGYTF. The DNA of the CDR3 is TGTGCCAGCAGCTTATATCCAGATATAGATGGCTACACCTTC.

This clone has a handful of counts. The chain has TRBV6-8 and TRBJ2-4; 13 bases align to TRBD2. Trimming took 6 bases from V and 10 from J; bases not matched to a gene: 3. This CDR3 spans 13 amino acids. Per the germline V gene, CDR1 is MNHGY and CDR2 is SAAAGT. This chain's CDR3 is CASSTTSGRIQYF. CDR3 sequence (DNA): TGTGCCAGCAGCACGACTAGCGGGAGGATTCAGTACTTC.

The chain recombines TRBV11-3 with TRBJ2-4, with 10 nucleotides matching TRBD1. CDR1 is SGHNT and CDR2 is YENEEA in the germline V gene. There are 16 residues in the CDR3. Losses at the gene ends were 5 bases for V and 2 bases for J; bases not matched to a gene: 6. Here the CDR3 DNA reads TGTGCCAGCAGCCTCGGGACAGGGGCCTCCAAAAACATTCAGTACTTC. This sequence encodes CASSLGTGASKNIQYF. Looking up the rest from reference TRBV11-3 and TRBJ2-4 gives the full variable domain: EAGVVQSPRYKIIEKKQPVAFWCNPISGHNTLYWYLQNLGQGPELLIRYENEEAVDDSQLPKDRFSAERLKGVDSTLKIQPAELGDSAVYLCASSLGTGASKNIQYFGAGTRLSVL.

The sample holds a few counts of this clone. The V and J genes are TRBV7-2 and TRBJ1-1, with 7 nucleotides matching TRBD1. The CDR3 has 13 residues. The germline V gene has CDR1 SGHTA and CDR2 FQGNSA. The V segment lost 5 bases and the J segment 4 bases; nucleotides outside the gene matches: 4. CDR3 bases: TGTGCCAGCAGCGTAAACAGGGGCACTGAAGCTTTCTTT. Its translation: CASSVNRGTEAFF. Drawing the rest from reference TRBV7-2 and TRBJ1-1, the complete variable domain is GAGVSQSPSNKVTEKGKDVELRCDPISGHTALYWYRQSLGQGLEFLIYFQGNSAPDKSGLPSDRFSAERTGGSVSTLTIQRTQQEDSAVYLCASSVNRGTEAFFGQGTRLTVV.

This clone came up once. The V and J genes are TRBV14 and TRBJ1-2; D call uncertain. Germline V gene lookup returns CDR1 SGHDN and CDR2 FVKESK. This CDR3 region has 13 residues. V shed 2 bases and J shed 2 bases, with 6 bases lying between them. The CDR3 nucleotides are TGTGCCAGCAGCCAAAACCAAAACTATGGCTACACCTTC. Its protein is CASSQNQNYGYTF.

The genes are TRBV11-3 and TRBJ2-5, with 10 positions matching TRBD2. After removal of 5 bases from V and 5 bases from J, the junction contained 5 bases not matched to a gene. CDR3 length equals 14 residues. From germline, CDR1 is SGHNT and CDR2 YENEEA. CDR3 sequence (DNA): TGTGCCAGCAGCAAGCTAGCGGGAGAGGAGACCCAGTACTTC. Its protein product is CASSKLAGEETQYF.

This clone was recorded a few times. The genes are TRBV6-8 and TRBJ1-2, with D possibly matching TRBD1 (5 bases). The ends were cut back, 4 bases at V and 4 bases at J, with 7 bases in the middle. The germline V gene has CDR1 MNHGY and CDR2 SAAAGT. This CDR3 region has 12 residues. This CDR3 is CASSWDLYGYTF. The CDR3, as DNA: TGTGCCAGCAGTTGGGACCTCTATGGCTACACCTTC.

Only a few counts were recorded for this clone. The germline gene is not matched at one end of the junction; a read error may be the cause. The V call is TRBV11-3, the J call TRBJ1-1; D is possibly TRBD1 (6 bases). Looked up from germline, CDR1 is SGHNT and CDR2 is YENEEA. The CDR3 is made up of 14 amino acids. The CDR3 DNA follows: TGTGCCAGCAGCAAACAGGGTACGAACCCTGAAGCTTTCTTT. This sequence encodes CASSKQGTNPEAFF.

The rearrangement joins TRBV5-1 to TRBJ2-1; 7 nucleotides match TRBD2. The CDR3 is 15 amino acids. V shed 5 bases, J shed 4 bases, and the junction held 9 bases outside the gene matches. The germline gives CDR1 SGHRS, CDR2 YFSETQ. The CDR3 DNA is TGCGCCAGCAGATACAGACTAGCAGGTTACAATGAGCAGTTCTTC. Protein: CASRYRLAGYNEQFF. Full variable domain (outside the CDR3, taken from reference TRBV5-1 and TRBJ2-1): KAGVTQTPRYLIKTRGQQVTLSCSPISGHRSVSWYQQTPGQGLQFLFEYFSETQRNKGNFPGRFSGRQFSNSRSEMNVSTLELGDSALYLCASRYRLAGYNEQFFGPGTRLTVL.

The chain uses TRBV7-2 and TRBJ1-1; 7 bases are a match to TRBD1. Germline CDR1 is SGHTA and CDR2 is FQGNSA. The CDR3 has 13 residues. The junction had 6 bases not matched to a gene; V was cut back by 3 bases and J by 8 bases. The CDR3 sequence: CASSFGTETEAFF. CDR3 sequence (DNA): TGTGCCAGCAGCTTCGGGACAGAAACAGAAGCTTTCTTT.

This clone qualifies as medium-sized. This chain connects TRBV12-5 to TRBJ1-1; D unclear. From germline, CDR1 is LGHNT and CDR2 FRNRAP. The CDR3 is made up of 14 amino acids. CDR3: CASTPGVMNTEAFF. DNA of the CDR3: TGTGCCAGCACCCCCGGGGTGATGAACACTGAAGCTTTCTTT. Together with reference TRBV12-5 and TRBJ1-1, the CDR3 gives the full variable domain: DARVTQTPRHKVTEMGQEVTMRCQPILGHNTVFWYRQTMMQGLELLAYFRNRAPLDDSGMPKDRFSAEMPDATLATLKIQPSEPRDSAVYFCASTPGVMNTEAFFGQGTRLTVV.

This clone occurred many times. The chain links TRBV11-3 to TRBJ2-5, with 7 bases that match TRBD1. The CDR3 is made up of 14 amino acids. Looked up from germline, CDR1 is SGHNT and CDR2 is YENEEA. V lost 4 bases and J lost 3; bases outside the gene matches: 5. Here the CDR3 DNA reads TGTGCCAGCAGCTCCAACAGGGGCAAAGAGACCCAGTACTTC. Its translation: CASSSNRGKETQYF.

This clone was found a few times. V is TRBV2 and J is TRBJ1-1; weak D call: TRBD1 (5 bases). This CDR3 is 13 amino acids long. Germline V CDR1 and CDR2: SNHLY, FYNNEI. The ends were cut back, 8 bases at V and 0 bases at J, with 10 bases in the middle. CDR3 sequence reads: CASEGPMNTEAFF. CDR3 bases: TGTGCCAGCGAGGGGCCTATGAACACTGAAGCTTTCTTT.

The chain carries TRBV29-1 and TRBJ2-3, with a tentative D call TRBD2 (5 bases). The CDR3 is 13 residues long. The germline V and J ends were trimmed by 7 bases and 7 bases, with 18 bases remaining between them. From germline, CDR1 is SQVTM and CDR2 ANQGSEA. The CDR3 nucleotides read TGCAGCGAGACTAAGCGGTCCCTAAATACGCAGTATTTT. It codes for CSETKRSLNTQYF.